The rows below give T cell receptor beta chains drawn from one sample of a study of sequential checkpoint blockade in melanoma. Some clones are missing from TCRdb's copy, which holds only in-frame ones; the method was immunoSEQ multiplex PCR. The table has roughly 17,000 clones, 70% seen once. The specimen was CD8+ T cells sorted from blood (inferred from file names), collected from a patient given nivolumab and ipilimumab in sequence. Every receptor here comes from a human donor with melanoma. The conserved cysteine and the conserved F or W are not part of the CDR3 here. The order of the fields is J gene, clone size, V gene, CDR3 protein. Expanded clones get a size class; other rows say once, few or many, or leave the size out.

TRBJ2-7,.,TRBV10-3,AISKRDSPYEQY
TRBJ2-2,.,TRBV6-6,ASSKHSGGNTGELF
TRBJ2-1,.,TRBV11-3,ASSLDGGGYNEQF
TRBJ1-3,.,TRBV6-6,ASSYSSVDTIY
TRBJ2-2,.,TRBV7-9,ASSLASSPFGELF
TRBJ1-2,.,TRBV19,ASREGGANYGYT
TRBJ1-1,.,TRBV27,ASSLYRGTEAF
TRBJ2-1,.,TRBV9,ASSVEQVPLIDEQF
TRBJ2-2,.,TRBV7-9,ASSLGTSGGEGTGELF
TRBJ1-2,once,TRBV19,ASSPADRGPLPNYGYT
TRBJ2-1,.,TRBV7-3,ASSYLAGSSYNEQF
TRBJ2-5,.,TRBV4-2,ASSQGPAEYQETQY
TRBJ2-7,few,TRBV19,ASSNRRQGANEQY
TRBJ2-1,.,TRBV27,ASSLRDNSYNEQF